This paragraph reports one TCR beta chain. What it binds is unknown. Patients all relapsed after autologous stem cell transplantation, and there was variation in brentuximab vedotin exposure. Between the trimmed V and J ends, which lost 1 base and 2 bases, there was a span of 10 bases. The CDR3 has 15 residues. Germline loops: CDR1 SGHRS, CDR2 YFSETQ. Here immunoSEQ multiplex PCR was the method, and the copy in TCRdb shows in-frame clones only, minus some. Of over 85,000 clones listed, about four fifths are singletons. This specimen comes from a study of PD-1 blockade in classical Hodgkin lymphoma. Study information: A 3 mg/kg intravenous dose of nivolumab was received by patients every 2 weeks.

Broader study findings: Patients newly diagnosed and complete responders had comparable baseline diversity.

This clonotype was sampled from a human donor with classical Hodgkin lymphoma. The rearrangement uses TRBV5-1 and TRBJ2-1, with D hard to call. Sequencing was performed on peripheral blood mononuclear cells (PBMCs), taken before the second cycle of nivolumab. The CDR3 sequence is CASSLTQMAYNEQFF. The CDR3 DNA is TGCGCCAGCAGCTTGACTCAAATGGCCTACAATGAGCAGTTCTTC.